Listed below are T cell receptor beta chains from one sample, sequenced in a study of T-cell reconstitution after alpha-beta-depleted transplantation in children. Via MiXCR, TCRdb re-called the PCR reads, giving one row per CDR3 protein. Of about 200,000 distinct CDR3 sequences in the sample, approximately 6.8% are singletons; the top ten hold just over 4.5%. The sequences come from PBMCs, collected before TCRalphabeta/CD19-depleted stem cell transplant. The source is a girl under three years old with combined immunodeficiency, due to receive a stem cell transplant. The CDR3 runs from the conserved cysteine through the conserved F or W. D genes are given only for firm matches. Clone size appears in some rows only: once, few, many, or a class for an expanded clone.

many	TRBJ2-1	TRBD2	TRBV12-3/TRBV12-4	TGTGCCAGCAGTGAAGGACTAGCGGGTTACAATGAGCAGTTCTTC	CASSEGLAGYNEQFF
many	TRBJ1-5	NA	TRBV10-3	TGTGCCATCAGTGATGAGGGGCAGCCCCAGCATTTT	CAISDEGQPQHF
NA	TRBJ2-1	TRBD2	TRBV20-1	TGCTGTGCTAGGCTGACTAGCGGGAGCCTAGTCGTGAATGAGCAGTTCTTC	CCARLTSGSLVVNEQFF
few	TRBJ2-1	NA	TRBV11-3	TGTGCCAGCAGCCAAATCGGAAGGAATGAGCAGTTCTTC	CASSQIGRNEQFF
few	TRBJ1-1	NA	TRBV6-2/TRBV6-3	TGTGCCAGCCGCCACCTCGGGCCGGGGGACACTGAAGCTTTCTTT	CASRHLGPGDTEAFF
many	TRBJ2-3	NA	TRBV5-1	TGCGCCAGCAGTGAGGGGACGAGCTATACGCAGTATTTT	CASSEGTSYTQYF
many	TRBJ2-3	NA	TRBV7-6	TGTGCCACCGCGAGGGTAGTGGATACGCAGTATTTT	CATARVVDTQYF
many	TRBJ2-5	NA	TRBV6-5	TGTGCCAGCAGTTACGACTCCCCCACAGTGAGGGGCGAAGAGACCCAGTACTTC	CASSYDSPTVRGEETQYF
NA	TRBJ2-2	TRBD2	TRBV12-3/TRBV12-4	TGTGCCAGCTGTTTTTACGTCAATCTGGCTAGCGGATACACCGGGGAGCTGTTTTTT	CASCFYVNLASGYTGELFF
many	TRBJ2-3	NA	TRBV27	TGTGCCAGCAGTTTATCAGGGTGGATGGCAGATACGCAGTATTTT	CASSLSGWMADTQYF
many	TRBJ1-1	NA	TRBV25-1	TGTGCCAGCGGGCGACGAGACCCTGCTTTCTTT	CASGRRDPAFF
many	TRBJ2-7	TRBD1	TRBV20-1	TGCAGTGCTAGAACACAGGGGCCCTACTCCTACGAGCAGTACTTC	CSARTQGPYSYEQYF
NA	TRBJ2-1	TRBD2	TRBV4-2	TGTGCCAGCAGCCATGTGGGACTAGTGGGGAATGAGCAGTTCTTC	CASSHVGLVGNEQFF
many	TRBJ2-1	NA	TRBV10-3	TGTGCCATCAGTGAGTCCTCAGCGTTCGATGAGCAGTTCTTC	CAISESSAFDEQFF
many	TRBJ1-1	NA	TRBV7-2	TGTGCCAGCAGCTCGCCAGGGTGGAACACTGAAGCTTTCTTT	CASSSPGWNTEAFF
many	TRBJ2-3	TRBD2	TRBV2	TGTGCCAGCAGTGGAGTGACTAGCGGCTACACAGATACGCAGTATTTT	CASSGVTSGYTDTQYF
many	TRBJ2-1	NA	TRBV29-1	TGCAGCGTGGCGTCCGCCCGTCTGAGATCCTACAATGAGCAGTTCTTC	CSVASARLRSYNEQFF
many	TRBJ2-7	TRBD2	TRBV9	TGTGCCAGCAGCGCGGGGGGGGCCTACGAGCAGTACTTC	CASSAGGAYEQYF
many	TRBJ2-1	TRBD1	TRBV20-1	TGCAGTGCGTTCCGACAGGGGTATTACAATGAGCAGTTCTTC	CSAFRQGYYNEQFF
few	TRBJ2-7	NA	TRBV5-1	TGCGCCAGCAGCCCCGGTGATGGCGGCCTCTCCTACGAGCAGTACTTC	CASSPGDGGLSYEQYF
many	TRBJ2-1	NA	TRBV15	TGTGCCACCCACCCCCCGGGGGTCTACAATGAGCAGTTCTTC	CATHPPGVYNEQFF
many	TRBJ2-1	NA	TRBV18	TGTGCCAGCTCACCACCTTCAGGGAATGAGCAGTTCTTC	CASSPPSGNEQFF
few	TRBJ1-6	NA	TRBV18	TGTGCCAGCTCACCGGGGATCAATTCACCCCTCCACTTT	CASSPGINSPLHF
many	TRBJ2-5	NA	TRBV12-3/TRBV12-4	TGTGCCAGCAGTTCTCTAAGGTCCGCGCTCCCAAATCAAGAGACCCAGTACTTC	CASSSLRSALPNQETQYF
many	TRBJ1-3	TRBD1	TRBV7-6	TGTGCCAGCAGCAGCAGGGGGTTTGGAAACACCATATATTTT	CASSSRGFGNTIYF
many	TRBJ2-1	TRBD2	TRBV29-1	TGCACCGGGCTAGCGGGAGATCCCAATGAGCAGTTCTTC	CTGLAGDPNEQFF
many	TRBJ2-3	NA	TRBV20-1	TGCAGTGCTAGAGAGGCCACAGGACCCTTCGATACGCAGTATTTT	CSAREATGPFDTQYF
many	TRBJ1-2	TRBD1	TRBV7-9	TGTGCCAGCAGCTTAGGAGCCACAGGGGAGGGCTACACCTTC	CASSLGATGEGYTF
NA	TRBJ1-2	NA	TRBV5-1	TGCGCCTGCAGCTTGGTAGGAGGGGACTATGGCTACACCTTC	CACSLVGGDYGYTF
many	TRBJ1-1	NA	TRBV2	TGTGCCAGCACTCAGGGCCGGAACACTGAAGCTTTCTTT	CASTQGRNTEAFF
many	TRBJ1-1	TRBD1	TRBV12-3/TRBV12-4	TGTGCCAGCAGGCGGACAGGGAAGAACACTGAAGCTTTCTTT	CASRRTGKNTEAFF
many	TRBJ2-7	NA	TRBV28	TGTGCCAGCAGTTTATTGGACGGGACTCAATACTACGAGCAGTACTTC	CASSLLDGTQYYEQYF
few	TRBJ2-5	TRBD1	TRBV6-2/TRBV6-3	TGTGCCAGCAAACCGGGACAGGGAGCGGAGACCCAGTACTTC	CASKPGQGAETQYF
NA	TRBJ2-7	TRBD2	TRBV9	TGTGCCAGCAGCGTACTCGGGACTAGCGCGTCCGAGCAGTACTTC	CASSVLGTSASEQYF
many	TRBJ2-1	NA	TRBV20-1	TGCAGCTCTCGGGGCGGGCTGAGGGACAATGAGCAGTTCTTC	CSSRGGLRDNEQFF
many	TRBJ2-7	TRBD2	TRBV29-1	TGCAGCGTTGAAGAGGGACTAGAGAGGGCTTTACGCGAGCAGTACTTC	CSVEEGLERALREQYF
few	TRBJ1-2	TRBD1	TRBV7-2	TGTGCCAGCAGCTTAGGCCCGTACAGGGGGACCAACACCTTC	CASSLGPYRGTNTF
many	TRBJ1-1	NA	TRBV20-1	TGCAGTGCCCCAGGCAGGCAGGGATATTTGACGGTGAACACTGAAGCTTTCTTT	CSAPGRQGYLTVNTEAFF
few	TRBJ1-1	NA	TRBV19	TGTGCCAGTCGCCCTGACCGCAAGGGTACCAGGTTTGAAGCTTTCTTT	CASRPDRKGTRFEAFF
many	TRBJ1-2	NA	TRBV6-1	TGTGCCAGCAGTGGGGTGGTGGGGGCCGGGGAATGGTATGGCTACACCTTC	CASSGVVGAGEWYGYTF
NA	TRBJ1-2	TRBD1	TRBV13	TGTGCCAGCAGCTTAGGTTTGGACAGGGTTATGATAGGGGACTGGAGCTACACCTTC	CASSLGLDRVMIGDWSYTF
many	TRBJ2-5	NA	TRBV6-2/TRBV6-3	TGTGCCAGCAGTTACGGGACCACCCAAGAGACCCAGTACTTC	CASSYGTTQETQYF
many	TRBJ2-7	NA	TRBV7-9	TGTGCCAGCAGCCCGGGACAAAACTACGAGCAGTACTTC	CASSPGQNYEQYF
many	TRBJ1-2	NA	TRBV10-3	TGTGCCATCAGTGAGTCGGACGGGGGGAGCTACACCTTC	CAISESDGGSYTF
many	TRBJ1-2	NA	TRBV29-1	TGCAGCGTGGGGGCGGGAGCTTCTAACTATGGCTACACCTTC	CSVGAGASNYGYTF
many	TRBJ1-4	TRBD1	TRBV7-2	TGTGCCAGCAGCCCCGGGACAGTGACAAGAGAAAAACTGTTTTTT	CASSPGTVTREKLFF
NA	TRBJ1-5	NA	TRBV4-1	TGCGCCAGCAGCCAAGCCATGGGGCAGCCCCAGCATTTT	CASSQAMGQPQHF
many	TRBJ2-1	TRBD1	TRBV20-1	TGCAGTGCCAGGGGGACCTACAATGAGCAGTTCTTC	CSARGTYNEQFF
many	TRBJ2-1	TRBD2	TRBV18	TGTGCCAGCTCACCAAGCGCGGGAGGAACCTACAATGAGCAGTTCTTC	CASSPSAGGTYNEQFF
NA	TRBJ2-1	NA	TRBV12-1	TGTGCCAGCGGCCCAACAGGGGACAATGAGCAGTTCTTC	CASGPTGDNEQFF
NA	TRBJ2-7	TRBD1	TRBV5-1	TGCGCCAGCAGCTCCAGGACAGGGGGCTACGAGCAGTACTTC	CASSSRTGGYEQYF
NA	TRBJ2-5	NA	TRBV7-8	TGTGCCAGCAGCGGACGGACTGGGGCCGAGGTGTACTTC	CASSGRTGAEVYF
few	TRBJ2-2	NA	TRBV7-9	TGTGCCAGCAGCCATAAGCGACAGTTCACCGGGGAGCTGTTTTTT	CASSHKRQFTGELFF
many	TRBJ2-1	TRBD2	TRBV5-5	TGTGCCAGCAGCTTGGCCGGGAGGGGCCATGAGCAGTTCTTC	CASSLAGRGHEQFF
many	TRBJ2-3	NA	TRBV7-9	TGTGCCAGCAGCTCCGACATCGACACAGATACGCAGTATTTT	CASSSDIDTDTQYF